This T cell receptor beta chain originates from a study of CD8 T cells in Susac syndrome. When the RNA was reverse transcribed, random hexamers were used with an input of roughly 0.5 to 1 ug. Amplification of TCR beta CDR3 used immunoSEQ multiplex PCR across 54 Vbeta and 13 Jbeta. Via MiXCR, TCRdb re-called the immunoSEQ multiplex PCR reads, giving one row per CDR3 protein. The table shows around 300,000 distinct CDR3 sequences, with approximately 90% occurring only once. Study findings and constraints: The study conceded that its TCR sequencing and HLA analysis involved relatively few individuals.

Of note for this clonotype: Its antigen is as yet unknown.

Input material: CD4+ T cells from PBMCs. This TCR came from a human donor with multiple sclerosis.

The CDR3: CASSYSGSFPLTYEQYF. The CDR3 DNA sequence: TGTGCCAGCAGTTATAGCGGGAGCTTCCCCCTGACCTACGAGCAGTACTTC. V is TRBV6-5 and J is TRBJ2-7; 9 bases align to TRBD2. The V gene's germline CDR1 is MNHEY and CDR2 SVGAGI. The CDR3 runs 17 residues. With 3 bases clipped from V and 2 bases from J, the junction kept 11 bases outside the gene matches.